This T cell receptor beta chain was found in a study of T cells after yellow fever vaccination. Overall study context: Fractions of limited cellularity were prepared by means of SMART-Seq v4 Ultra Low Input.

General observations from the study: Clonotypes shared by both compartments, CD4 and CD8, made up a small share.

This clonotype was counted at least ten times. Antigen specificity is unknown. Trimming took 1 base from V and 1 from J, leaving 16 bases between them. Germline CDR1 MGHRA, CDR2 YSYEKL. The CDR3 sequence is 17 residues long. TCRdb re-called the 5' RACE reads through MiXCR, storing one row per CDR3 protein. The sample carries about 130,000 distinct CDR3 sequences, more than 7.5% recorded once. The sequence was collected from a man between 18 and 29 years old who received the YFV17D yellow fever vaccine. Here the sequenced sample was CD8+ T cells sorted from PBMCs, taken on the day of the yellow fever booster vaccination. The chain has TRBV4-1 and TRBJ1-1; D might be TRBD1 (6 bases). CDR3 in DNA: TGCGCCAGCAGCCAAGCTCCCCCGACAGGTGGGAACACTGAAGCTTTCTTT. Translated: CASSQAPPTGGNTEAFF.